Each of the 21 T cell receptor beta chains below was sequenced from the same sample in a study of cytomegalovirus exposure and HLA in healthy donors. Clones were sequenced by immunoSEQ multiplex PCR, and TCRdb holds only the in-frame ones, with some missing. The sample lists 170,000 or so clones, about 86% seen once, with around 2.8% in the top ten. Source material: PBMCs. Receptors originate from a young woman in good health and CMV-seropositive.

The gene calls are TRBV2 and TRBJ2-7; weak D call: TRBD2 (6 bases). This CDR3 has 15 amino acids. Trimming removed 3 bases at V and 2 bases at J, with 14 bases between. Germline V gives CDR1 SNHLY, CDR2 FYNNEI. As DNA, the CDR3 is TGTGCCAGCAGTGAGCTAGCGTCGGTTACCTACGAGCAGTACTTC. This translates into CASSELASVTYEQYF.

This chain connects TRBV19 to TRBJ1-6; no clear D. V lost 7 bases to trimming and J lost 9 bases, with 19 bases between them. There are 15 residues in the CDR3. In germline, CDR1 is LNHDA, CDR2 SQIVND (reference sequence). CDR3 loop: CASTPTSDGSSPLHF. The CDR3 DNA reads as TGTGCCAGTACCCCGACATCCGACGGTTCTTCACCCCTCCACTTT.

J is TRBJ2-3 and V is TRBV5-1, with 8 bases lining up with TRBD1. This CDR3 contains 16 residues. The V gene's germline CDR1 is SGHRS and CDR2 YFSETQ. V trimming: 0 bases; J trimming: 6 bases; junction bases outside the gene matches: 9. This CDR3 reads CASSLGDRGGVDTQYF. The CDR3 DNA reads as TGCGCCAGCAGCTTGGGAGACAGGGGCGGGGTGGATACGCAGTATTTT.

The V call is TRBV5-1, the J call TRBJ1-2; TRBD1 agrees at 8 bases. The ends lost 1 base at V and 6 bases at J; junction bases unmatched: 8. This CDR3 is 15 amino acids long. Germline CDR1 and CDR2: SGHRS and YFSETQ. In nucleotides, the CDR3 is TGCGCCAGCAGCTTGAACCAGGGGGCGCGGGATGGCTACACCTTC. Translation gives CASSLNQGARDGYTF. Complete variable domain (other parts from reference TRBV5-1 and TRBJ1-2): KAGVTQTPRYLIKTRGQQVTLSCSPISGHRSVSWYQQTPGQGLQFLFEYFSETQRNKGNFPGRFSGRQFSNSRSEMNVSTLELGDSALYLCASSLNQGARDGYTFGSGTRLTVV.

The gene calls are TRBV23-1 and TRBJ1-2; 7 nucleotides agree with TRBD1. TRBV23-1 counts as an open reading frame of uncertain function. V trimming: 6 bases; J trimming: 5 bases; junction bases outside the gene matches: 6. The CDR3 runs 13 residues. The CDR3 region has the DNA TGCGCCAGCAGCGGGACAGACCCTTATGGCTACACCTTC. Its translation is CASSGTDPYGYTF.

The chain joins TRBV6-1 to TRBJ1-5, with TRBD1 as a possible D gene (5 bases). This CDR3 is built from 13 residues. V was trimmed by 11 bases and J by 7 bases, leaving 18 bases between them. The germline gives CDR1 MNHNS, CDR2 SASEGT. As DNA, the CDR3 is TGTGCCGGGGGGGAGGGAGCATGGCAGCCCCAGCATTTT. Translation: CAGGEGAWQPQHF.

This clone was counted a few times. The gene calls are TRBV10-3 and TRBJ2-1; the match to TRBD2 covers 8 bases. Looked up from germline, CDR1 is ENHRY and CDR2 is SYGVKD. The V segment lost 4 bases and the J segment 7 bases; nucleotides outside the gene matches: 12. The CDR3 is 16 amino acids. The CDR3 spells CAISGHAGGGSNEQFF. For the CDR3, the DNA is TGTGCCATCAGTGGCCACGCGGGGGGCGGGTCAAATGAGCAGTTCTTC.

This clone was observed a single time. CDR3 nucleotide sequence: TGTGCCAGCAGCGCCGTTCTAGCGGGGGGCACCCGCAATGAGCAGTTCTTC. Protein product: CASSAVLAGGTRNEQFF. This chain joins TRBV5-6 and TRBJ2-1; 11 bases are shared with TRBD2. V was pared by 4 bases and J by 6 bases, with 12 bases of the junction left unmatched. CDR1 is SGHDT, CDR2 YYEEEE, per germline. This CDR3 has 17 amino acids.

J is TRBJ2-5 and V is TRBV2; TRBD1 is a possible D gene (5 bases). In germline, CDR1 is SNHLY, CDR2 FYNNEI. The CDR3 runs to 16 residues. The ends were cut back, 1 base at V and 0 bases at J, with 12 bases in the middle. The CDR3 protein is CASSEGVRAYQETQYF. DNA for the CDR3: TGTGCCAGCAGTGAAGGGGTCAGGGCGTACCAAGAGACCCAGTACTTC.

The chain carries TRBV11-2 and TRBJ1-1; no clear D gene. The CDR3 totals 14 residues. In germline, CDR1 is SGHAT, CDR2 FQNNGV. With 1 base removed from V and 7 bases from J, the gap between germline ends came to 13 bases. The CDR3 DNA sequence: TGTGCCAGCAGCTTAGTGCGGGGAGGGAATGAAGCTTTCTTT. Encoded protein: CASSLVRGGNEAFF.

The chain recombines TRBV2 with TRBJ2-3; no clear D gene. The CDR3 is made up of 14 amino acids. With 4 bases removed from V and 5 bases from J, the gap between germline ends came to 13 bases. Germline CDR1 and CDR2: SNHLY and FYNNEI. CDR3 amino acids: CASSVSRVGDTQYF. Here the CDR3 DNA reads TGTGCCAGCAGTGTATCCCGGGTGGGAGATACGCAGTATTTT.

This sequence joins TRBV5-1 and TRBJ1-2; TRBD1 matches at 8 bases. The trim removed 7 bases at V and 8 bases at J, leaving 13 bases unmatched. This CDR3 comprises 14 residues. Germline lookup yields CDR1 SGHRS and CDR2 YFSETQ. CDR3 sequence (DNA): TGCGCCAGCCGAGAGTCCCAGGGGGCGCGGGGCTACACCTTC. It translates to CASRESQGARGYTF.

This clone was counted once. V gene TRBV5-4 combines with J gene TRBJ2-3, with 8 bases matching TRBD2. The CDR3 has 14 residues. CDR1 and CDR2 (germline): SGHNT, YYREEE (reference sequence). The V and J ends lost 4 bases and 5 bases, in that order; junction bases with no gene match: 6. DNA for the CDR3: TGTGCCAGCAGCCAAGGCCGGGGGGGAGATACGCAGTATTTT. Amino acids: CASSQGRGGDTQYF.

This clone has a handful of counts. The V call is TRBV18, the J call TRBJ1-1; TRBD1 matches 8 bases. Germline CDR1 KGHSH, CDR2 LQKENI. The V and J ends lost 3 bases and 6 bases, in that order; junction bases with no gene match: 6. This CDR3 comprises 14 residues. CDR3 sequence: CASSPKTGAAEAFF. CDR3 nucleotide sequence: TGTGCCAGCTCACCTAAGACAGGGGCCGCTGAAGCTTTCTTT. Together with reference TRBV18 and TRBJ1-1, the CDR3 gives the full variable domain: NAGVMQNPRHLVRRRGQEARLRCSPMKGHSHVYWYRQLPEEGLKFMVYLQKENIIDESGMPKERFSAEFPKEGPSILRIQQVVRGDSAAYFCASSPKTGAAEAFFGQGTRLTVV.

This chain uses TRBV7-3 with TRBJ1-1, with D possibly being TRBD1 (5 bases). The germline V and J ends were trimmed by 3 bases and 8 bases, with 13 bases remaining between them. CDR3 length: 13 residues. CDR1 SGHTA and CDR2 FQGTGA come from the germline V gene. The CDR3 sequence is CASSFGGAWEAFF. CDR3 in DNA: TGTGCCAGCAGCTTTGGAGGGGCTTGGGAAGCTTTCTTT.

Details on this clone: Within the sample, other DNA sequences also encode this same CDR3. The J gene is TRBJ1-4, the V gene TRBV15; a possible D gene is TRBD1 (5 bases). The CDR3 sequence is 14 residues long. Deletions cut 0 bases from V and 5 bases from J, with 7 bases between. Germline CDR1 and CDR2: LNHNV and YYDKDF (reference sequence). The CDR3, as DNA: TGTGCCACCAGCAGAGACAGGGTAAATGAAAAACTGTTTTTT. The encoded protein is CATSRDRVNEKLFF.

The chain joins TRBV7-2 to TRBJ2-7, with D tentatively TRBD1 (6 bases). The CDR3 is 14 amino acids. CDR1 is SGHTA, CDR2 FQGNSA, per germline. Trimming took off 4 bases at V and 1 base at J, with 11 bases between the two ends. This chain's CDR3 is CASSYATGSYEQYF. The CDR3 DNA follows: TGTGCCAGCAGCTACGCCACAGGGTCCTACGAGCAGTACTTC.

This clone was seen only a few times. The gene calls are TRBV5-6 and TRBJ1-2, with a possible D match to TRBD1 (5 bases). This CDR3 comprises 14 residues. V was cut by 0 bases and J by 4 bases, with 10 bases left in between. In germline, CDR1 is SGHDT, CDR2 YYEEEE. As DNA, the CDR3 is TGTGCCAGCAGCTTGGGGGGCGGTATCTATGGCTACACCTTC. It codes for CASSLGGGIYGYTF.

The chain is built from TRBV7-2 and TRBJ1-2; TRBD1 matches 7 bases. This CDR3 contains 13 residues. V lost 4 bases, J lost 12 bases, and 11 bases stayed unmatched. Germline CDR1 is SGHTA and CDR2 is FQGNSA. The CDR3: CASSSTGQAFNTF. The DNA for the CDR3 is TGTGCCAGCAGCTCTACCGGACAGGCGTTCAACACCTTC.

A few counts support this clone. The V and J genes are TRBV19 and TRBJ1-5; D is possibly TRBD1 (5 bases). Per germline, CDR1 LNHDA and CDR2 SQIVND (reference sequence). Trimming removed 5 bases from V and 1 base from J, with 6 bases in between. This CDR3 is 13 amino acids long. CDR3 loop: CASSGQSNQPQHF. The DNA of the CDR3 is TGTGCCAGTAGTGGACAAAGCAATCAGCCCCAGCATTTT.

The chain has TRBV6-4 and TRBJ2-3, with TRBD2 identical over 9 bases. Germline lookup yields CDR1 MRHNA and CDR2 SNTAGT. Trimming removed 2 bases from V and 3 bases from J; junction bases left unmatched: 3. The CDR3 spans 15 residues. Here the CDR3 DNA reads TGTGCCAGCAGTGACGCCAGCGGGGGGACAGATACGCAGTATTTT. This codes for CASSDASGGTDTQYF.